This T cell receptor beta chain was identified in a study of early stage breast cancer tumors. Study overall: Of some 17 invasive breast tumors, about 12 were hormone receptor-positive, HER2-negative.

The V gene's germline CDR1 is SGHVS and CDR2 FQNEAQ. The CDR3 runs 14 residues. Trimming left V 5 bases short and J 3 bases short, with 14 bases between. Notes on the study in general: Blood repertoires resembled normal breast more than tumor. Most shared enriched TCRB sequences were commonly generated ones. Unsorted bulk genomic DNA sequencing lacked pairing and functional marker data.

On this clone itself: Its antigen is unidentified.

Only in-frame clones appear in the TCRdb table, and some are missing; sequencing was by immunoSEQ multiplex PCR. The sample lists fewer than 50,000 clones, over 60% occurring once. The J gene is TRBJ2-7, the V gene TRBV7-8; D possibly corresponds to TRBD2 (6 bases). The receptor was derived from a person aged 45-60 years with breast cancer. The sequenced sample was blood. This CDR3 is CASSIKGLHYEQYF. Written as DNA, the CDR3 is TGTGCCAGCAGCATCAAGGGACTTCACTACGAGCAGTACTTC.